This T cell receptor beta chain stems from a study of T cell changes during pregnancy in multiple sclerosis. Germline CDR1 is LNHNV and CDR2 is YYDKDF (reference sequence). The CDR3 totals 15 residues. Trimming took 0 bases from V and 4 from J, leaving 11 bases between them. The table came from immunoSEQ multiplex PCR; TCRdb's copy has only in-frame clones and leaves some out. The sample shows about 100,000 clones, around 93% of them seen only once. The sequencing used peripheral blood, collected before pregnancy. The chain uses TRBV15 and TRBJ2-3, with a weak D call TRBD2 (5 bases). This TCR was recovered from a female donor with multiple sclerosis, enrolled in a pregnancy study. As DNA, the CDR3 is TGTGCCACCAGCAGAGATCCGGTCGGGGCAGATACGCAGTATTTT. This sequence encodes CATSRDPVGADTQYF. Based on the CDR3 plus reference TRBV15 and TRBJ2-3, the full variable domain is DAMVIQNPRYQVTQFGKPVTLSCSQTLNHNVMYWYQQKSSQAPKLLFHYYDKDFNNEADTPDNFQSRRPNTSFCFLDIRSPGLGDTAMYLCATSRDPVGADTQYFGPGTRLTVL.